These 21 T cell receptor beta chains were sequenced from one sample in a study of cytomegalovirus exposure and HLA in healthy donors. Data came from immunoSEQ multiplex PCR; TCRdb stores just in-frame clones and leaves some out. The sample has some 310,000 clones, approximately 88% seen once. The specimen sequenced was PBMCs. These receptor sequences come from a man aged 30-40 years in good health and CMV-seronegative.

The V gene is TRBV19, the J gene TRBJ2-7, with a tentative D call TRBD2 (6 bases). V was clipped by 3 bases and J by 4 bases, with 13 bases between them. The germline CDR1 and CDR2 sequences are LNHDA and SQIVND (reference sequence). The CDR3 consists of 14 residues. CDR3 residues: CASSISPGGYEQYF. CDR3 coding DNA: TGTGCCAGTAGTATTAGTCCTGGAGGGTACGAGCAGTACTTC. Based on the CDR3 plus reference TRBV19 and TRBJ2-7, the full variable domain is DGGITQSPKYLFRKEGQNVTLSCEQNLNHDAMYWYRQDPGQGLRLIYYSQIVNDFQKGDIAEGYSVSREKKESFPLTVTSAQKNPTAFYLCASSISPGGYEQYFGPGTRLTVT.

The V gene is TRBV14, the J gene TRBJ2-7; TRBD1 matches at 10 bases. Unmatched junction bases numbered 5, after V lost 4 bases and J lost 2 bases. Germline V gene sequence: CDR1 SGHDN, CDR2 FVKESK. This CDR3 has 15 amino acids. Here the CDR3 reads CASSPLDRGAYEQYF. Here the CDR3 DNA reads TGTGCCAGCAGCCCACTGGACAGGGGGGCCTACGAGCAGTACTTC. The whole variable domain, remainder taken from reference TRBV14 and TRBJ2-7, is EAGVTQFPSHSVIEKGQTVTLRCDPISGHDNLYWYRRVMGKEIKFLLHFVKESKQDESGMPNNRFLAERTGGTYSTLKVQPAELEDSGVYFCASSPLDRGAYEQYFGPGTRLTVT.

V is TRBV2 and J is TRBJ1-5; TRBD1 matches 7 bases. The ends lost 1 base at V and 0 bases at J; junction bases unmatched: 9. This CDR3 contains 18 residues. Germline CDR1 is SNHLY and CDR2 is FYNNEI. The CDR3 coding sequence is TGTGCCAGCAGTGAAGGATTACAGGGGCTTTATAGCAATCAGCCCCAGCATTTT. Amino acids: CASSEGLQGLYSNQPQHF.

The rearrangement uses TRBV7-9 and TRBJ2-7, with D tentatively TRBD2 (5 bases). V shed 7 bases and J shed 3 bases, with 13 bases lying between them. From germline, CDR1 is SEHNR and CDR2 FQNEAQ (reference sequence). The CDR3 has 13 residues. In DNA, the CDR3 is TGTGCCAGCAACGGACGGGAAAACTACGAGCAGTACTTC. Protein: CASNGRENYEQYF.

The chain couples TRBV6-6 to TRBJ2-7; 8 nucleotides line up with TRBD1. V was clipped by 6 bases and J by 6 bases; unmatched bases: 13. This CDR3 has 15 residues. The germline V gene encodes CDR1 MNHNY and CDR2 SVGAGI (reference sequence). CDR3 sequence: CASSPADRGEVEQYF. CDR3 bases: TGTGCCAGCAGCCCCGCCGACAGGGGTGAAGTCGAGCAGTACTTC.

The chain is built from TRBV27 and TRBJ2-7; a possible D gene is TRBD2 (6 bases). The germline CDR1 and CDR2 sequences are MNHEY and SMNVEV (reference sequence). V lost 8 bases and J lost 7, with 12 bases in between. This CDR3 comprises 11 residues. CDR3 loop: CASFGGGEQYF. CDR3 in DNA: TGTGCCAGCTTCGGGGGTGGAGAGCAGTACTTC.

The chain is built from TRBV5-4 and TRBJ2-2; D may be TRBD1 (6 bases). Deletions cut 1 base from V and 1 base from J, with 11 bases between. Germline values: CDR1 SGHNT, CDR2 YYREEE (reference sequence). The CDR3 sequence is 16 residues long. Written as DNA, the CDR3 is TGTGCCAGCAGCTTGATGACAGGTCGGAACACCGGGGAGCTGTTTTTT. Amino acid sequence: CASSLMTGRNTGELFF.

This clone was seen a single time. V usage is TRBV5-1 and J usage is TRBJ2-2; 10 bases align to TRBD1. The germline gives CDR1 SGHRS, CDR2 YFSETQ. This CDR3 spans 17 amino acids. The ends lost 0 bases at V and 6 bases at J; junction bases unmatched: 8. The CDR3: CASSLAQGQGIPGELFF. CDR3 nucleotides: TGCGCCAGCAGCTTGGCCCAGGGACAGGGGATTCCCGGGGAGCTGTTTTTT.

This chain uses TRBV19 with TRBJ1-2, with TRBD1 identical over 8 bases. This CDR3 comprises 15 residues. With V trimmed by 5 bases and J by 4 bases, 9 bases remained unmatched. Germline CDR1 reads LNHDA; CDR2 reads SQIVND (reference sequence). The CDR3 sequence: CASSSNSGTGYGYTF. DNA of the CDR3: TGTGCCAGTAGTTCTAATTCCGGGACAGGCTATGGCTACACCTTC.

As DNA, the CDR3 is TGTGCCAGCAGTCTAAGCGGGGGCAGGGATGAGCAGTTCTTC. The encoded protein is CASSLSGGRDEQFF. The chain is built from TRBV6-4 and TRBJ2-1; 8 bases are shared with TRBD2. The CDR3 is 14 residues long. J was trimmed by 8 bases and V by 5 bases; bases with no gene match: 8. Germline assignment: CDR1 MRHNA and CDR2 SNTAGT.

The chain joins TRBV13 to TRBJ2-7; no reliable D call. The germline gives CDR1 PRHDT, CDR2 FYEKMQ (reference sequence). The CDR3 runs 13 residues. The V end lost 0 bases, the J end lost 2 bases, and 5 bases lay between the germline ends. In DNA, the CDR3 is TGTGCCAGCAGCTTAGGTAAAACCTACGAGCAGTACTTC. Amino acid sequence: CASSLGKTYEQYF.

The V call is TRBV6-6, the J call TRBJ1-1; D remains unclear. This CDR3 spans 12 amino acids. V lost 7 bases to trimming and J lost 9 bases, with 15 bases between them. CDR1 is MNHNY and CDR2 is SVGAGI in the germline V gene (reference sequence). The CDR3 bases are TGTGCCAGCACCCCCGGAGGCAGAAAAGCTTTCTTT. This encodes CASTPGGRKAFF.

This chain uses TRBV19 with TRBJ1-5, with D tentatively TRBD1 (6 bases). Trimming cost V 5 bases and J 7 bases, with 12 bases left between them. CDR3 length: 13 residues. Germline-derived CDR1 and CDR2 are LNHDA and SQIVND (reference sequence). CDR3 in amino acids: CASSVQGSQPQHF. CDR3 nucleotides: TGTGCCAGTAGTGTACAGGGTTCCCAGCCCCAGCATTTT.

The chain employs TRBV6-5 and TRBJ2-3; D remains unclear. Trimming shortened V by 0 bases and J by 2 bases, and 9 bases separated the two germline ends. The CDR3 consists of 15 residues. Germline V gene data show CDR1 as MNHEY and CDR2 as SVGAGI. Here the CDR3 DNA reads TGTGCCAGCAGTTACTCTCGGGTGGCCACAGATACGCAGTATTTT. Translating gives CASSYSRVATDTQYF.

This chain uses TRBV7-6 with TRBJ2-2; TRBD1 might be the D (6 bases). The CDR3 sequence is 14 residues long. The V and J ends lost 4 bases and 2 bases respectively, with 8 bases between them. Looked up from germline, CDR1 is SGHVS and CDR2 is FNYEAQ. The CDR3 region has the DNA TGTGCCAGCAGCTCGGACAGAAACACCGGGGAGCTGTTTTTT. Translating gives CASSSDRNTGELFF.

Concerning this clone: Other DNA sequences from this sample encode an identical CDR3 as well. The chain links TRBV6-5 to TRBJ1-1; D gene ambiguous. This CDR3 is 14 amino acids long. V was pared by 2 bases and J by 0 bases, with 7 bases between. CDR1 is MNHEY, CDR2 SVGAGI, per germline. CDR3 nucleotide sequence: TGTGCCAGCAGTTACGGGCAGTTGAACACTGAAGCTTTCTTT. It translates to CASSYGQLNTEAFF.

This clone was found a few times. The J gene is TRBJ1-2, the V gene TRBV7-9; D remains ambiguous. With 11 bases removed from V and 0 bases from J, the gap between germline ends came to 13 bases. The CDR3 is 13 residues long. The germline V gene encodes CDR1 SEHNR and CDR2 FQNEAQ (reference sequence). In DNA, the CDR3 is TGTGCCGGAGGGAGAGAAACTAACTATGGCTACACCTTC. As protein: CAGGRETNYGYTF.

This clone was counted a single time. The rearrangement links TRBV4-3 to TRBJ1-2, with a weak D call TRBD1 (6 bases). Per the germline V gene, CDR1 is LGHNA and CDR2 is YSLEER. The CDR3 is 18 amino acids. Trimming took 3 bases from V and 0 from J, leaving 20 bases between them. The CDR3, as DNA: TGCGCCAGCAGCCAGGGCATGACAGGAGGCTCAGCTAACTATGGCTACACCTTC. It yields the protein CASSQGMTGGSANYGYTF.

This chain links TRBV5-1 with TRBJ2-2; 8 nucleotides agree with TRBD1. This CDR3 is 18 amino acids long. V lost 1 base and J lost 2; bases outside the gene matches: 10. Germline CDR1 is SGHRS and CDR2 is YFSETQ. The CDR3, as DNA: TGCGCCAGCAGCTTGATAGGACAGGGAAACGGAAACACCGGGGAGCTGTTTTTT. Translated, it gives CASSLIGQGNGNTGELFF.

This clone was picked up a small number of times. V and J are TRBV2 and TRBJ1-5; D perhaps matches TRBD1 (5 bases). This CDR3 spans 15 amino acids. V dropped 6 bases and J dropped 0 bases, with 12 bases sitting between them. The germline V gene has CDR1 SNHLY and CDR2 FYNNEI. CDR3: CASRRGLNSNQPQHF. DNA of the CDR3: TGTGCCAGCAGGCGGGGACTGAATAGCAATCAGCCCCAGCATTTT.

The chain carries TRBV6-1 and TRBJ2-7, with TRBD2 identical over 7 bases. The V gene end was trimmed by 5 bases and the J gene end by 4 bases; junction bases not matched to a gene: 2. The CDR3 covers 12 residues. The germline V gene encodes CDR1 MNHNS and CDR2 SASEGT. The CDR3 bases are TGTGCCAGCAGTATCGGGGGGTACGAGCAGTACTTC. Translated: CASSIGGYEQYF.